This section outlines one TCR beta chain sequence together with its context. Antigen specificity is unknown. This sample is part of a study of cytomegalovirus exposure and HLA in healthy donors. Study-wide results and caveats: Cytomegalovirus association was assigned to approximately 160 TCR beta chains.

Trimming removed 0 bases from V and 7 bases from J; junction bases left unmatched: 3. The germline gives CDR1 SGHAT, CDR2 FQNNGV. The length of the CDR3 is 13 residues. TCRdb's table, derived via immunoSEQ multiplex PCR, lists solely in-frame clones and lacks some. Of fewer than 250,000 clones in the sample, roughly 85% are singletons; the top ten hold roughly 5.4%. Specimen: PBMCs. V usage is TRBV11-2 and J usage is TRBJ2-7; TRBD2 aligns across 7 bases. The clonotype originates from a woman younger than 35 in good health and CMV-seronegative. The CDR3 sequence is CASSLDRRGEQYF. For the CDR3, the DNA is TGTGCCAGCAGCTTAGACAGGCGGGGGGAGCAGTACTTC. Complete variable domain (other parts from reference TRBV11-2 and TRBJ2-7): EAGVAQSPRYKIIEKRQSVAFWCNPISGHATLYWYQQILGQGPKLLIQFQNNGVVDDSQLPKDRFSAERLKGVDSTLKIQPAKLEDSAVYLCASSLDRRGEQYFGPGTRLTVT.